This T cell receptor (beta chain) was identified in a study of T cell changes during pregnancy in multiple sclerosis. This clone is a singleton in its sample. Sequencing was performed with immunoSEQ multiplex PCR; in TCRdb, only in-frame clones are kept and a portion is missing. The table has about 57,000 clones, under 95% seen once. Germline assignment: CDR1 LGHNA and CDR2 YNFKEQ. The germline V and J ends were trimmed by 0 bases and 3 bases, with 6 bases remaining between them. There are 14 residues in the CDR3. Sample: peripheral blood, taken after pregnancy. The TCR was taken from a female donor in good health, enrolled as a control in a pregnancy study. The chain carries TRBV4-2 and TRBJ2-1, with D perhaps matching TRBD1 (6 bases). CDR3 in amino acids: CASSQETGYNEQFF. CDR3 bases: TGTGCCAGCAGCCAAGAGACAGGCTACAATGAGCAGTTCTTC.